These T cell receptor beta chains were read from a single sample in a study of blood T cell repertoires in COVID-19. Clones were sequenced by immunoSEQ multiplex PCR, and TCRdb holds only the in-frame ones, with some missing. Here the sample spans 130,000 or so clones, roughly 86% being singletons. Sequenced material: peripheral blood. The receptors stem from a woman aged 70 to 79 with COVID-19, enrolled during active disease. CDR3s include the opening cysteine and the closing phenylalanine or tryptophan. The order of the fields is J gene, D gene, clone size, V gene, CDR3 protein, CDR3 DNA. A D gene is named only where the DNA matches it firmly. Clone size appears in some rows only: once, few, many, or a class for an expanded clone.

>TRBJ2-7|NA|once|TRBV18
CASSPQGNSYEQYF
TGTGCCAGCTCACCCCAGGGGAATTCCTACGAGCAGTACTTC
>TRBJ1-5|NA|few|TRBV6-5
CASTLDGGIGQPQHF
TGTGCCAGCACCCTGGACGGGGGGATAGGACAGCCCCAGCATTTT
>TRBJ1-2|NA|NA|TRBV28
CASSRGNYGYTF
TGTGCCAGCAGTCGTGGCAACTATGGCTACACCTTC
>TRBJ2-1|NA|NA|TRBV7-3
CASSLAGTNNEQFF
TGTGCCAGCAGCTTAGCGGGGACCAACAATGAGCAGTTCTTC
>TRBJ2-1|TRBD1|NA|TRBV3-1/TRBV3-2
CASSRRTGNEQFF
TGTGCCAGCAGCCGCAGGACAGGCAATGAGCAGTTCTTC
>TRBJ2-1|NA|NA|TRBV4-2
CASSREGDSIYNEQFF
TGTGCCAGCAGCCGAGAAGGAGACTCCATCTACAATGAGCAGTTCTTC
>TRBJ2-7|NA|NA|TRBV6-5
CASTPRAGVIYEQYF
TGTGCCAGCACTCCGAGGGCAGGAGTTATCTACGAGCAGTACTTC
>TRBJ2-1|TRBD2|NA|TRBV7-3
CASSRTSGGYNEQFF
TGTGCCAGCAGCCGAACTAGCGGGGGATACAATGAGCAGTTCTTC
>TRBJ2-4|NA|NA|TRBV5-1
CASSLDRAKNIQYF
TGCGCCAGCAGCTTGGATCGAGCCAAAAACATTCAGTACTTC
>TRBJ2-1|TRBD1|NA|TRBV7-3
CASSSQGASYNEQFF
TGTGCCAGCAGCTCACAGGGGGCATCCTACAATGAGCAGTTCTTC
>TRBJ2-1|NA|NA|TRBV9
CASSGDIFYSYNEQFF
TGTGCCAGCAGCGGAGACATATTTTACTCCTACAATGAGCAGTTCTTC
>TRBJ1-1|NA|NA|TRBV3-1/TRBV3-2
CASSQAGHGTEAFF
TGTGCCAGCAGCCAAGCAGGGCATGGCACTGAAGCTTTCTTT
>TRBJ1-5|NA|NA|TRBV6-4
CASSDEEGGQPQHF
TGTGCCAGCAGTGACGAGGAGGGCGGGCAGCCCCAGCATTTT
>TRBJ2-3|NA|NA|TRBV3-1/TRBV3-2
CASSQLGESTDTQYF
TGTGCCAGCAGCCAATTGGGCGAGAGCACAGATACGCAGTATTTT
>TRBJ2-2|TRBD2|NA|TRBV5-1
CASSAGLAGGYTGELFF
TGCGCCAGCAGCGCGGGACTAGCGGGGGGGTACACCGGGGAGCTGTTTTTT
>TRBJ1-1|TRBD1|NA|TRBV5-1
CASSSLGTGGEAFF
TGCGCCAGCAGCTCACTCGGGACAGGGGGTGAAGCTTTCTTT
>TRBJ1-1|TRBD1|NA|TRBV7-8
CASSLTRTGGRDTEAFF
TGTGCCAGCAGCTTAACCAGGACAGGGGGCCGGGACACTGAAGCTTTCTTT
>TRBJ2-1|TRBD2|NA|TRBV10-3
CAIPRWGGTYNEQFF
TGTGCCATCCCCAGGTGGGGGGGAACCTACAATGAGCAGTTCTTC
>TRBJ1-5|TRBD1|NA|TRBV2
CASTDRANQPQHF
TGTGCCAGCACTGACAGGGCGAATCAGCCCCAGCATTTT
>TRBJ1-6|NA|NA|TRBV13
CASSLGGREWGSPLHF
TGTGCCAGCAGCTTAGGTGGCAGGGAATGGGGTTCACCCCTCCACTTT
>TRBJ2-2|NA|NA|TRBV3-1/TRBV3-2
CASSQRQPGTGELFF
TGTGCCAGCAGCCAACGCCAACCGGGGACCGGGGAGCTGTTTTTT
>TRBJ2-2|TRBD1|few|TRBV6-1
CASSETGGFGGELFF
TGTGCCAGCAGTGAAACAGGGGGCTTTGGCGGGGAGCTGTTTTTT
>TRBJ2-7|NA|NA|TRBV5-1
CASSFEGPPGDEQYF
TGCGCCAGCAGCTTCGAGGGACCCCCGGGGGACGAGCAGTACTTC
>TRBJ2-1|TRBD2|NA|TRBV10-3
CAISASFPAGDTFYNEQFF
TGTGCCATCAGTGCCTCCTTTCCAGCGGGGGATACTTTCTACAATGAGCAGTTCTTC